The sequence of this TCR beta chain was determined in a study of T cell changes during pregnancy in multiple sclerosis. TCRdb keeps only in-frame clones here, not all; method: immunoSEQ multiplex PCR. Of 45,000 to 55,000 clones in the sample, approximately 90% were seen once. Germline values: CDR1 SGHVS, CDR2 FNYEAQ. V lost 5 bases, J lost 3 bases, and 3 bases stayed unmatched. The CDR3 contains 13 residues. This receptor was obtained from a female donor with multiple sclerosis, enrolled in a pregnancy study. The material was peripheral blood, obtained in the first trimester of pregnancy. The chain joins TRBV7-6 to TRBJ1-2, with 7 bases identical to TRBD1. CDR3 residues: CASSVQGYYGYTF. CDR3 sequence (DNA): TGTGCCAGCAGCGTACAGGGGTACTATGGCTACACCTTC. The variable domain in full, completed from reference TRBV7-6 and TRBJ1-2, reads GAGVSQSPRYKVTKRGQDVALRCDPISGHVSLYWYRQALGQGPEFLTYFNYEAQQDKSGLPNDRFSAERPEGSISTLTIQRTEQRDSAMYRCASSVQGYYGYTFGSGTRLTVV.